Each of the 15 T cell receptor beta chains below was sequenced from the same sample in a study of CD8+ T cells in alopecia areata. RNA, once extracted, was reverse transcribed into cDNA for use as the sequencing template. Method: immunoSEQ multiplex PCR; TCRdb's copy keeps in-frame clones and lacks some. The data hold 100,000 to 150,000 clones, with almost 50% observed a single time. The source was CD8+ T cells sorted from blood, collected at week 0. Source of these receptors: a human donor with alopecia areata.

The chain uses TRBV13 and TRBJ1-5, with 10 bases matching TRBD1. In germline, CDR1 is PRHDT, CDR2 FYEKMQ (reference sequence). The trim removed 11 bases at V and 6 bases at J, leaving 10 bases unmatched. The CDR3 runs to 14 residues. CDR3 sequence (DNA): TGTGCCGGCACCCAAGGGACAGGGGTTCAGCCCCAGCATTTT. This encodes CAGTQGTGVQPQHF.

The V gene is TRBV30, the J gene TRBJ1-1; D may be TRBD1 (5 bases). Germline CDR1 reads GTSNPN; CDR2 reads SVGIG (reference sequence). Trimming took 5 bases from V and 0 from J, leaving 10 bases between them. There are 13 residues in the CDR3. CDR3 DNA sequence: TGTGCCTGGGGGGCTAGGGTGAACACTGAAGCTTTCTTT. Its translation: CAWGARVNTEAFF.

V usage is TRBV5-1 and J usage is TRBJ1-2; D remains ambiguous. Germline CDR1 and CDR2: SGHRS and YFSETQ. Trimming removed 0 bases at V and 1 base at J, with 4 bases between. This CDR3 has 13 residues. The CDR3 nucleotides read TGCGCCAGCAGCTTGGACAGTAACTATGGCTACACCTTC. Translated: CASSLDSNYGYTF.

As to this clone: Other DNA sequences within the sample encode an identical CDR3. J is TRBJ2-7 and V is TRBV29-1; D is unresolved. Between the trimmed V and J ends, which lost 4 bases and 4 bases, there was a span of 5 bases. The length of the CDR3 is 10 residues. Germline CDR1 and CDR2: SQVTM and ANQGSEA. The CDR3 sequence is CSVVAYEQYF. Written as DNA, the CDR3 is TGCAGCGTTGTTGCTTACGAGCAGTACTTC.

The chain carries TRBV7-9 and TRBJ1-2; D is ambiguous. V was pared by 1 base and J by 8 bases, with 17 bases between. The germline gives CDR1 SEHNR, CDR2 FQNEAQ (reference sequence). This CDR3 region has 15 residues. DNA for the CDR3: TGTGCCAGCAGCTTAGGGCAGGCCTATGCGGGCGGCTACACCTTC. It specifies CASSLGQAYAGGYTF.

This clone was seen a few times. The chain recombines TRBV29-1 with TRBJ1-1; D is possibly TRBD1 (5 bases). Germline CDR1 reads SQVTM; CDR2 reads ANQGSEA. The germline V and J ends were trimmed by 0 bases and 4 bases, with 12 bases remaining between them. The CDR3 loop spans 14 amino acids. The CDR3 region has the DNA TGCAGCGTTGAAGACCTGGCCGGGGGCACTGAAGCTTTCTTT. Its translation: CSVEDLAGGTEAFF. The full variable domain, with the rest looked up from reference TRBV29-1 and TRBJ1-1, is SAVISQKPSRDICQRGTSLTIQCQVDSQVTMMFWYRQQPGQSLTLIATANQGSEATYESGFVIDKFPISRPNLTFSTLTVSNMSPEDSSIYLCSVEDLAGGTEAFFGQGTRLTVV.

The chain combines TRBV30 with TRBJ2-5; D possibly matches TRBD1 or TRBD2 (5 bases each). This CDR3 has 13 amino acids. The germline V and J ends were trimmed by 6 bases and 1 base, with 12 bases remaining between them. Germline CDR1 and CDR2: GTSNPN and SVGIG (reference sequence). CDR3 loop: CACLGAAQETQYF. The CDR3 DNA reads TGTGCCTGCCTCGGGGCAGCCCAAGAGACCCAGTACTTC.

The V and J genes are TRBV1 and TRBJ1-6; the table names TRBD1, a call not compared with the DNA. TRBV1 is recorded as a pseudogene. This CDR3 has 18 amino acids. CDR3 sequence reads: CTSSQVKTGGLYNSPLHF. The CDR3 bases are TGCACCAGCAGCCAAGTTAAAACAGGGGGACTCTATAATTCACCCCTCCACTTT.

The V call is TRBV27, the J call TRBJ1-1; D is unresolved. The CDR3 consists of 13 residues. CDR1 MNHEY and CDR2 SMNVEV come from the germline V gene (reference sequence). Between the trimmed V and J ends, which lost 3 bases and 3 bases, there was a span of 8 bases. The CDR3 DNA reads as TGTGCCAGCAGTTTCGATGGAGACACTGAAGCTTTCTTT. It codes for CASSFDGDTEAFF.

The V gene is TRBV4-1, the J gene TRBJ1-2; D ambiguous. V gave up 0 bases and J gave up 4 bases, with 9 bases separating them. The CDR3 has 14 amino acids. Germline assignment: CDR1 MGHRA and CDR2 YSYEKL. The CDR3 reads CASSQDTELYGYTF. CDR3 DNA sequence: TGCGCCAGCAGCCAAGATACAGAGCTCTATGGCTACACCTTC.

This clone has only a few counts. V is TRBV7-9 and J is TRBJ2-7, with 9 nucleotides matching TRBD1. The ends lost 5 bases at V and 3 bases at J; junction bases unmatched: 5. The CDR3 length is 14 residues. Germline V gene lookup returns CDR1 SEHNR and CDR2 FQNEAQ (reference sequence). The CDR3 reads CASSTWDRVYEQYF. CDR3 nucleotides: TGTGCCAGCAGCACCTGGGACAGGGTCTACGAGCAGTACTTC.

The sample holds one count of this clone. The chain carries TRBV7-9 and TRBJ2-7; D could derive from TRBD1 or TRBD2 (5 bases each). V was trimmed by 5 bases and J by 1 base, leaving 12 bases between them. Germline assignment: CDR1 SEHNR and CDR2 FQNEAQ (reference sequence). This CDR3 has 14 residues. CDR3 nucleotides: TGTGCCAGCAGCCCCGGGACGGAGTCCTACGAGCAGTACTTC. Protein product: CASSPGTESYEQYF.

In its sample, this clone was seen a few times. The rearrangement uses TRBV5-6 and TRBJ2-7; D gene uncertain. Trimming shortened V by 0 bases and J by 1 base, and 5 bases separated the two germline ends. The length of the CDR3 is 13 residues. CDR1 SGHDT and CDR2 YYEEEE come from the germline V gene. The CDR3 sequence: CASSLGESYEQYF. The CDR3 DNA sequence: TGTGCCAGCAGCTTGGGGGAATCCTACGAGCAGTACTTC.

This clone was observed a few times. The chain uses TRBV5-6 and TRBJ1-4, with no clear D. V was trimmed by 0 bases and J by 6 bases, leaving 0 bases between them. Germline values: CDR1 SGHDT, CDR2 YYEEEE. The CDR3 has 11 amino acids. CDR3 protein: CASSLDEKLFF. CDR3 nucleotides: TGTGCCAGCAGCTTGGATGAAAAACTGTTTTTT.

Regarding this clone: Other nucleotide sequences from this sample produce the same CDR3. This rearrangement joins TRBV15 to TRBJ2-2; D gene ambiguous. This CDR3 is 13 amino acids long. Germline values: CDR1 LNHNV, CDR2 YYDKDF (reference sequence). Trimming removed 0 bases at V and 8 bases at J, with 7 bases between. The DNA for the CDR3 is TGTGCCACCAGCAGAGATTCGGCGGGGGAGCTGTTTTTT. It codes for CATSRDSAGELFF. Variable domain in full (rest from reference TRBV15 and TRBJ2-2): DAMVIQNPRYQVTQFGKPVTLSCSQTLNHNVMYWYQQKSSQAPKLLFHYYDKDFNNEADTPDNFQSRRPNTSFCFLDIRSPGLGDTAMYLCATSRDSAGELFFGEGSRLTVL.